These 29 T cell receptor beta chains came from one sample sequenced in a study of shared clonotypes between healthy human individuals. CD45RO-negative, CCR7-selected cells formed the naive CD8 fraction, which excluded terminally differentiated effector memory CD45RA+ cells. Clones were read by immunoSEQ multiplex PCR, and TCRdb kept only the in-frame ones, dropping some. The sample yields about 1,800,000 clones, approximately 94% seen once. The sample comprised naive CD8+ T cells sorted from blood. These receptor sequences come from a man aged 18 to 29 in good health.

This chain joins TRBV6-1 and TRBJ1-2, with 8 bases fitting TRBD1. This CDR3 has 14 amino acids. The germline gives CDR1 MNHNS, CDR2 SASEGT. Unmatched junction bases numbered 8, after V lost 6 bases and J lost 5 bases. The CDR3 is CASRELQGDYGYTF. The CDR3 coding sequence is TGTGCCAGCAGAGAACTACAGGGGGATTATGGCTACACCTTC.

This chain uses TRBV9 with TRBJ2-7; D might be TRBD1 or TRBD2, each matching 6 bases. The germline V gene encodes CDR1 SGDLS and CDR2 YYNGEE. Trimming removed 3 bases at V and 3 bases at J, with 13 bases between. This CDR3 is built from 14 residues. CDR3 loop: CASSEGGTLYEQYF. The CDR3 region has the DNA TGTGCCAGCAGCGAGGGGGGCACCCTCTACGAGCAGTACTTC. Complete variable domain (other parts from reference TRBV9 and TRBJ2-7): DSGVTQTPKHLITATGQRVTLRCSPRSGDLSVYWYQQSLDQGLQFLIQYYNGEERAKGNILERFSAQQFPDLHSELNLSSLELGDSALYFCASSEGGTLYEQYFGPGTRLTVT.

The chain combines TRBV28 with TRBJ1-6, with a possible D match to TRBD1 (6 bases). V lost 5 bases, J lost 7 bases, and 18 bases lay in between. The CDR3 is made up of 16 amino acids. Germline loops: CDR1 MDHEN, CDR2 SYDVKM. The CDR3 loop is CASSPDRDRTNSPLHF. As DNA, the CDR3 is TGTGCCAGCAGTCCTGATCGCGACAGGACAAATTCACCCCTCCACTTT.

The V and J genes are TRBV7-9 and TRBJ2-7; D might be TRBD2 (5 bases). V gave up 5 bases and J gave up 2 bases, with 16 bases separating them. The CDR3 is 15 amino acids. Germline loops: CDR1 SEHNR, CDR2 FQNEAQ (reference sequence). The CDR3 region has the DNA TGTGCCAGCAGCGGTTCAGGTGGAGGCCCCTACGAGCAGTACTTC. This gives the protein CASSGSGGGPYEQYF.

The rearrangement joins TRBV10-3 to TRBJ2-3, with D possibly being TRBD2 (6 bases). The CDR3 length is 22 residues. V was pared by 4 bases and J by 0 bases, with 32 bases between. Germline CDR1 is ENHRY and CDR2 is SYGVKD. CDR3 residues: CAISVLGRRGADYSDSTDTQYF. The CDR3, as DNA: TGTGCCATCAGTGTCCTGGGCCGGCGGGGCGCCGATTACAGCGATAGCACAGATACGCAGTATTTT.

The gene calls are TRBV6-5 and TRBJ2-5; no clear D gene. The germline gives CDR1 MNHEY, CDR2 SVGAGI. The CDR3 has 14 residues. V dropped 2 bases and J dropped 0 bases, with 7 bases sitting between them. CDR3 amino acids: CASSYTRNQETQYF. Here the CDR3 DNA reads TGTGCCAGCAGTTACACCCGGAACCAAGAGACCCAGTACTTC.

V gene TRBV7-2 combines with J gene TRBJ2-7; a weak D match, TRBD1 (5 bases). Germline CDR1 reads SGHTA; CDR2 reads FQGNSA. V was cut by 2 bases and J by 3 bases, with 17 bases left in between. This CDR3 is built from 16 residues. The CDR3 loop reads CASSLIDQQAFYEQYF. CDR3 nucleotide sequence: TGTGCCAGCAGCTTAATCGATCAACAGGCTTTCTACGAGCAGTACTTC.

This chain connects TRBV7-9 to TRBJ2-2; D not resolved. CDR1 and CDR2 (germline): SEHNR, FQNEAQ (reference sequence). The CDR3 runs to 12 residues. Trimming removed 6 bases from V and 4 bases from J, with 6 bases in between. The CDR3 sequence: CASSVSTGELFF. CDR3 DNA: TGTGCCAGCAGTGTGAGCACCGGGGAGCTGTTTTTT.

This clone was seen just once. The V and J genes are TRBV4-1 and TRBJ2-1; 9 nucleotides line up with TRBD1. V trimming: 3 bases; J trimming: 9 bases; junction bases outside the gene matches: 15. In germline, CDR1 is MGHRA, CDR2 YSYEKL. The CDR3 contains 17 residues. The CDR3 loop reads CASSQETGTGSLREQFF. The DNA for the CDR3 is TGCGCCAGCAGCCAGGAGACCGGGACAGGGTCCCTCCGTGAGCAGTTCTTC.

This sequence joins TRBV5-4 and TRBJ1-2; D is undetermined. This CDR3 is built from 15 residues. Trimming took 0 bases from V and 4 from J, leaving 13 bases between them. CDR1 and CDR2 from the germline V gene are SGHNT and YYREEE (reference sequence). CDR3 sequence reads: CASSLDGYVLYGYTF. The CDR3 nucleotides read TGTGCCAGCAGCTTGGACGGGTACGTCCTCTATGGCTACACCTTC.

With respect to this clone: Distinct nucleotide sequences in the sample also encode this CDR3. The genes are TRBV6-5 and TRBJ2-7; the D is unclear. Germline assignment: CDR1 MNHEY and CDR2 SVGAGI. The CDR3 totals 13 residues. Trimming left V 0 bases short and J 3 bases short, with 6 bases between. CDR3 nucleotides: TGTGCCAGCAGTTACTCTACGGACTACGAGCAGTACTTC. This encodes CASSYSTDYEQYF.

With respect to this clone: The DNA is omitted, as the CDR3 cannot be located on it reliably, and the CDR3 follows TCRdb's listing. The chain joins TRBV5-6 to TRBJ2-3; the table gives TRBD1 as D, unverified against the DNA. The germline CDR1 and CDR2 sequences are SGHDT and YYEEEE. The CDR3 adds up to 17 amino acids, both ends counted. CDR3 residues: CASSFGPGKLVSDTQYF.

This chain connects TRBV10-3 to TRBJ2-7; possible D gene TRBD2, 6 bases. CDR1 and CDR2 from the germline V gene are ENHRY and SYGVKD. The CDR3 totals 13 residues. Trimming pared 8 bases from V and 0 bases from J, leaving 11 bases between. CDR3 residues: CAIRDSDSYEQYF. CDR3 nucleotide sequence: TGTGCCATCCGGGACTCTGACTCCTACGAGCAGTACTTC.

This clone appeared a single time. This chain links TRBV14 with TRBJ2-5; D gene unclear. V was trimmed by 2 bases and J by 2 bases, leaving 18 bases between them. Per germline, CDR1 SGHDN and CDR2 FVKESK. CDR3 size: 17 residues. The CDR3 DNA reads TGTGCCAGCAGCCAACCCCCTACGATCGATCTACAAGAGACCCAGTACTTC. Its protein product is CASSQPPTIDLQETQYF.

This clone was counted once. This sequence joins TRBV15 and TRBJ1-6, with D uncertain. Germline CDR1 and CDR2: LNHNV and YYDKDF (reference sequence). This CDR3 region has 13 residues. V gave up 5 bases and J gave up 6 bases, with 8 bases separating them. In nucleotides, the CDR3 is TGTGCCACCAGCCCGGCCTTTAATTCACCCCTCCACTTT. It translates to CATSPAFNSPLHF.

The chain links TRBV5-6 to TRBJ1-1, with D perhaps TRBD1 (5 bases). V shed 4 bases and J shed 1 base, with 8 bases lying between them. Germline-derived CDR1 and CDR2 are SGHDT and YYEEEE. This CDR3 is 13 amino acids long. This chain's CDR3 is CASSADTNTEAFF. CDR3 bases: TGTGCCAGCAGCGCGGACACGAACACTGAAGCTTTCTTT.

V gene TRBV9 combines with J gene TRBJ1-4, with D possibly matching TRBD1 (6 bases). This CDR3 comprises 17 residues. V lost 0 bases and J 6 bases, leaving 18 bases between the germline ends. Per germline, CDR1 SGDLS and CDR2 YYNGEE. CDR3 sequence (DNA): TGTGCCAGCAGCGTAGGTCCCTGGACAGTCGCGGATGAAAAACTGTTTTTT. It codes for CASSVGPWTVADEKLFF.

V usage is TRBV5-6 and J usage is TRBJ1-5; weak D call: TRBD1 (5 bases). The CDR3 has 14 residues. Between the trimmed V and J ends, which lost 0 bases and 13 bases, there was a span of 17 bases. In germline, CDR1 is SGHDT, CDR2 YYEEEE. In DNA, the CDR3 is TGTGCCAGCAGCTTGGGGGCCGCCCCCTGGGGGCAGCATTTT. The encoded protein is CASSLGAAPWGQHF.

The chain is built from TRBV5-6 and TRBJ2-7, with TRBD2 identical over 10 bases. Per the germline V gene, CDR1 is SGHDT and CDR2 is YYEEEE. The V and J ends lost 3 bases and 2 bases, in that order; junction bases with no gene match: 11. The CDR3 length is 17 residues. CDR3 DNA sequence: TGTGCCAGCAGCTACCCCCGAACTAGCGGGGATACCTACGAGCAGTACTTC. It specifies CASSYPRTSGDTYEQYF.

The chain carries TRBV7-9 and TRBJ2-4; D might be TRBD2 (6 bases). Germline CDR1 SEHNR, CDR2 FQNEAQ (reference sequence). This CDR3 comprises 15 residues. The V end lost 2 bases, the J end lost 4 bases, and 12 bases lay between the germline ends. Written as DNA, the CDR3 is TGTGCCAGCAGCTTAAGCGGGCTCGGGAAAAACATTCAGTACTTC. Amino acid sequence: CASSLSGLGKNIQYF.

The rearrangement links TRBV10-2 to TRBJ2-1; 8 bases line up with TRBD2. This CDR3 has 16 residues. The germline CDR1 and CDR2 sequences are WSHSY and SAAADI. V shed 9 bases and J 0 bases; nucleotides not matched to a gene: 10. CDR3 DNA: TGCGCCAGTGGACGGAGCGGGAGTCCCTCCTACAATGAGCAGTTCTTC. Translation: CASGRSGSPSYNEQFF.

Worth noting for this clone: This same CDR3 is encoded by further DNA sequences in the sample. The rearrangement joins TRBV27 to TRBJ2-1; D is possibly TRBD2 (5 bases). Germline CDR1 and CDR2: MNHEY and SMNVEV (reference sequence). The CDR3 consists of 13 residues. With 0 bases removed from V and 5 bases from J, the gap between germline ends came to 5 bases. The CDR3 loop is CASSLSGDNEQFF. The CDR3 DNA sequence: TGTGCCAGCAGTTTATCCGGGGACAATGAGCAGTTCTTC.

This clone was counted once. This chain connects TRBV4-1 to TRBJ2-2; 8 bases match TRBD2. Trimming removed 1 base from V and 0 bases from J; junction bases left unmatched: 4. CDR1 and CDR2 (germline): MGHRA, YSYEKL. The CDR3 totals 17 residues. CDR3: CASSQAAGGPNTGELFF. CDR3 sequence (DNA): TGCGCCAGCAGCCAAGCGGCGGGGGGCCCGAACACCGGGGAGCTGTTTTTT.

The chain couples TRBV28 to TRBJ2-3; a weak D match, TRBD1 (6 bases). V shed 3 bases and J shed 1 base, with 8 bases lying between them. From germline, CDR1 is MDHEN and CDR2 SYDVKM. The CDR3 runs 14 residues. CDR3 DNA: TGTGCCAGCAGTTTTGGACAGCGCACAGATACGCAGTATTTT. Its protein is CASSFGQRTDTQYF.

The CDR3 bases are TGTGCCAGCAGTTTATTAGGGGGGGAACGGCAGTACTTC. Translated: CASSLLGGERQYF. The chain combines TRBV27 with TRBJ2-7; TRBD2 might be the D (7 bases). V lost 1 base and J lost 9, with 13 bases in between. Germline-derived CDR1 and CDR2 are MNHEY and SMNVEV (reference sequence). The CDR3 sequence is 13 residues long.

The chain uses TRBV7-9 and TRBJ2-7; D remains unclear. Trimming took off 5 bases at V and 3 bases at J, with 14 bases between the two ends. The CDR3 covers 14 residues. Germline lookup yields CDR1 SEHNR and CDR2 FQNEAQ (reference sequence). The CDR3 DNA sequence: TGTGCCAGCAGCCCACAGATCAGTTTCTACGAGCAGTACTTC. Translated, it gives CASSPQISFYEQYF.

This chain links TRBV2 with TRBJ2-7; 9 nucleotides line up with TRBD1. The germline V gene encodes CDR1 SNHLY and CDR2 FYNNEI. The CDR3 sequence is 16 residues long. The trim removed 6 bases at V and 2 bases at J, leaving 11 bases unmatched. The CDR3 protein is CASSHDTGGVTYEQYF. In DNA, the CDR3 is TGTGCCAGCAGCCATGACACAGGGGGCGTGACCTACGAGCAGTACTTC.

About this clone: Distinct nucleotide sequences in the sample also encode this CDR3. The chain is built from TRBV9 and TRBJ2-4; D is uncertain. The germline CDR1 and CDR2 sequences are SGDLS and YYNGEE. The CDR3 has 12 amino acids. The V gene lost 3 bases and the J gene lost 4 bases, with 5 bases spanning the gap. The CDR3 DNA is TGTGCCAGCAGCGGGGCGAAAAACATTCAGTACTTC. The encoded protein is CASSGAKNIQYF. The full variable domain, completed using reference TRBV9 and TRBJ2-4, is DSGVTQTPKHLITATGQRVTLRCSPRSGDLSVYWYQQSLDQGLQFLIQYYNGEERAKGNILERFSAQQFPDLHSELNLSSLELGDSALYFCASSGAKNIQYFGAGTRLSVL.

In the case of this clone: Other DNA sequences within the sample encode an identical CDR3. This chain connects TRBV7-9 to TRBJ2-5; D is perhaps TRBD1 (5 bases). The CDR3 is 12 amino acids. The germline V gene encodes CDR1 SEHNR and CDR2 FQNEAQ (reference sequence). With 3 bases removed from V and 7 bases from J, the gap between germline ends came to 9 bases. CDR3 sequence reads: CASSLGRGTQYF. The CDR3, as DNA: TGTGCCAGCAGCTTGGGGCGCGGGACCCAGTACTTC.